These 16 T cell receptor beta chains originate from one sample sequenced in a study of T cell changes during pregnancy in multiple sclerosis. Sequencing was performed with immunoSEQ multiplex PCR; in TCRdb, only in-frame clones are kept and a portion is missing. The data show about 28,000 clones, with 85% to 90% seen just once and roughly 0.77% held by the top ten. The material was CD4+ T cells from peripheral blood mononuclear cells, obtained in the second trimester of pregnancy. The receptors stem from a female donor with multiple sclerosis, enrolled in a pregnancy study.

This clone was detected a few times. This rearrangement joins TRBV18 to TRBJ2-6; no definite D call. V lost 2 bases to trimming and J lost 0 bases, with 5 bases between them. Germline CDR1 reads KGHSH; CDR2 reads LQKENI. The CDR3 sequence is 15 residues long. The CDR3 protein is CASSPIRSGANVLTF. CDR3 sequence (DNA): TGTGCCAGCTCACCAATCCGCTCTGGGGCCAACGTCCTGACTTTC.

This chain uses TRBV19 with TRBJ2-3; 9 bases are shared with TRBD1. Losses at the gene ends were 5 bases for V and 3 bases for J; bases not matched to a gene: 9. Germline V gene data show CDR1 as LNHDA and CDR2 as SQIVND (reference sequence). The CDR3 consists of 16 residues. The CDR3 DNA is TGTGCCAGTAGTCCATGGGACAGGGCGAGAACAGATACGCAGTATTTT. Amino acid sequence: CASSPWDRARTDTQYF.

V is TRBV7-3 and J is TRBJ1-2, with D perhaps TRBD1 (6 bases). The length of the CDR3 is 15 residues. With 1 base removed from V and 3 bases from J, the gap between germline ends came to 12 bases. Germline assignment: CDR1 SGHTA and CDR2 FQGTGA. The CDR3 DNA is TGTGCCAGCAGCTTAAGCCCCAGGGGTGACTATGGCTACACCTTC. It encodes CASSLSPRGDYGYTF.

The V gene is TRBV7-9, the J gene TRBJ1-5; the match to TRBD1 covers 8 bases. The CDR3 totals 15 residues. The germline V gene encodes CDR1 SEHNR and CDR2 FQNEAQ (reference sequence). V shed 5 bases, J shed 8 bases, and the junction held 11 bases outside the gene matches. CDR3 in amino acids: CASSLGQGHPKPQHF. The CDR3 DNA sequence: TGTGCCAGCAGCCTAGGACAGGGCCATCCGAAGCCCCAGCATTTT.

CDR3 residues: CASSRPAGGPDTQYF. The DNA for the CDR3 is TGTGCCAGCAGCCGCCCAGCGGGGGGTCCAGATACGCAGTATTTT. V is TRBV2 and J is TRBJ2-3, with 9 bases lining up with TRBD2. CDR1 SNHLY and CDR2 FYNNEI come from the germline V gene. V lost 6 bases to trimming and J lost 4 bases; unmatched junction nucleotides: 8. CDR3 length: 15 residues.

The chain links TRBV7-6 to TRBJ2-5; 10 nucleotides agree with TRBD1. Germline-derived CDR1 and CDR2 are SGHVS and FNYEAQ. This CDR3 is built from 14 residues. Trimming removed 1 base from V and 4 bases from J; junction bases left unmatched: 0. CDR3: CASSLGDRGETQYF. The DNA for the CDR3 is TGTGCCAGCAGCTTAGGGGACAGGGGAGAGACCCAGTACTTC.

V usage is TRBV5-1 and J usage is TRBJ2-6; maybe TRBD1 (5 bases). Per germline, CDR1 SGHRS and CDR2 YFSETQ. The V gene lost 0 bases and the J gene lost 0 bases, with 10 bases spanning the gap. The CDR3 has 17 residues. The CDR3 DNA reads TGCGCCAGCAGCTTGGGACAGACGAACTCTGGGGCCAACGTCCTGACTTTC. Protein sequence: CASSLGQTNSGANVLTF.

V usage is TRBV4-1 and J usage is TRBJ2-7, with 9 bases lining up with TRBD1. V shed 0 bases and J 4 bases; nucleotides not matched to a gene: 10. The CDR3 extends over 17 amino acids. Germline CDR1 and CDR2: MGHRA and YSYEKL. Here the CDR3 DNA reads TGCGCCAGCAGCCAAGATTACGGGACAGGGCCAGGATACGAGCAGTACTTC. Encoded protein: CASSQDYGTGPGYEQYF.

The rearrangement joins TRBV10-2 to TRBJ1-2, with 11 bases identical to TRBD1. V trimming: 1 base; J trimming: 4 bases; junction bases outside the gene matches: 2. The CDR3 sequence is 15 residues long. The germline CDR1 and CDR2 sequences are WSHSY and SAAADI. In DNA, the CDR3 is TGCGCCAGCAGTGAGTTTGGGACAGGGGGCTATGGCTACACCTTC. This codes for CASSEFGTGGYGYTF.

The chain has TRBV5-4 and TRBJ1-2; TRBD1 agrees at 10 bases. Germline V lookup: CDR1 SGHNT, CDR2 YYREEE (reference sequence). CDR3 length: 16 amino acids. V was pared by 7 bases and J by 4 bases, with 13 bases of the junction left unmatched. CDR3 DNA sequence: TGTGCCAGCTCTTCGGGACAGGGGTTAAGTATCTATGGCTACACCTTC. This translates into CASSSGQGLSIYGYTF.

The chain carries TRBV18 and TRBJ1-1, with a tentative D call TRBD1 (6 bases). CDR3 size: 13 residues. V gave up 5 bases and J gave up 4 bases, with 11 bases separating them. Germline V gene sequence: CDR1 KGHSH, CDR2 LQKENI. The chain's CDR3 is CASSEGGGTEAFF. CDR3 DNA: TGTGCCAGCTCAGAGGGAGGGGGCACTGAAGCTTTCTTT.

V is TRBV11-3 and J is TRBJ2-3, with D uncertain. The CDR3 has 12 amino acids. The germline V and J ends were trimmed by 5 bases and 0 bases, with 3 bases remaining between them. CDR1 is SGHNT and CDR2 is YENEEA in the germline V gene. CDR3 region: CASSRSTDTQYF. CDR3 nucleotides: TGTGCCAGCAGCCGTAGCACAGATACGCAGTATTTT.

The genes are TRBV2 and TRBJ1-3; the D gene is possibly TRBD1 (5 bases). The germline gives CDR1 SNHLY, CDR2 FYNNEI. V was clipped by 1 base and J by 2 bases, with 9 bases between them. The CDR3 has 15 residues. Written as DNA, the CDR3 is TGTGCCAGCAGTGAAGTACGGGGGGCTGGAAACACCATATATTTT. Its protein is CASSEVRGAGNTIYF.

The chain has TRBV30 and TRBJ2-7; no clear D. Trimming took 2 bases from V and 3 from J, leaving 5 bases between them. This CDR3 is built from 11 residues. The germline CDR1 and CDR2 sequences are GTSNPN and SVGIG (reference sequence). This CDR3 reads CAWSKSYEQYF. The DNA for the CDR3 is TGTGCCTGGAGTAAGAGCTACGAGCAGTACTTC.

This clone came up a few times. The V gene is TRBV2, the J gene TRBJ1-6; D ambiguous. CDR1 and CDR2 from the germline V gene are SNHLY and FYNNEI. The CDR3 covers 12 residues. V lost 6 bases to trimming and J lost 5 bases, with 5 bases between them. In nucleotides, the CDR3 is TGTGCCAGCAGGGCGGATAATTCACCCCTCCACTTT. It translates to CASRADNSPLHF.

The chain joins TRBV5-1 to TRBJ2-5; D is possibly TRBD1 (6 bases). The CDR3 sequence is 17 residues long. The germline V and J ends were trimmed by 0 bases and 4 bases, with 19 bases remaining between them. From germline, CDR1 is SGHRS and CDR2 YFSETQ. The CDR3 DNA reads as TGCGCCAGCAGCTTGGGGGCAACGACAGGAATGGGAGAGACCCAGTACTTC. Encoded protein: CASSLGATTGMGETQYF.